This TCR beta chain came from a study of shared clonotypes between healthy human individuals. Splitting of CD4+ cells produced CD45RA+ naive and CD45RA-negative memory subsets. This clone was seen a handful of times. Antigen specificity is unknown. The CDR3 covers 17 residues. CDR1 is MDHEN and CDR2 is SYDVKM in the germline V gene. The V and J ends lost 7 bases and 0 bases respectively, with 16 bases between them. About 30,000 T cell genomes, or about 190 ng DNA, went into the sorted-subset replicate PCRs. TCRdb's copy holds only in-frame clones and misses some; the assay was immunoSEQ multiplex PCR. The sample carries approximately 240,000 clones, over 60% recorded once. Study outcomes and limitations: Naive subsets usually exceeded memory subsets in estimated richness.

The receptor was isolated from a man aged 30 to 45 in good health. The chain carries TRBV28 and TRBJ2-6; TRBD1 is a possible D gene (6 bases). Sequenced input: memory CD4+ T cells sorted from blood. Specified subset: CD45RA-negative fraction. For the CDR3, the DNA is TGTGCCAGCATCAAAAATACAGGGATCTCTGGGGCCAACGTCCTGACTTTC. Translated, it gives CASIKNTGISGANVLTF.